The clone carrying this T cell receptor beta chain was seen ten or more times. The antigen is not known. The read ends 3 residues shy of where the CDR3 ends; the end is completed using the germline J gene. This record belongs to a study of T cell clonality in common variable immunodeficiency. Equal genomic DNA amounts from CVID and control samples were sequenced. Generated by immunoSEQ multiplex PCR, the TCRdb table keeps only in-frame clones and is missing some. The repertoire shows about 74,000 clones, none seen only once; the top ten take approximately 0.8%. The study, taken as a whole, reports: Reportedly, TCR beta sequences from common variable immunodeficiency showed fewer deletions and N-nucleotide insertions. Compared with controls, CVID subjects had fewer shared TCRbeta clones. Compared with healthy controls, CVID subjects showed increased TCRbeta clonality, mostly in about a third.

Germline loops: CDR1 SEHNR, CDR2 FQNEAQ (reference sequence). Trimming left V 5 bases short and J 3 bases short, with 11 bases between. The CDR3 loop spans 13 amino acids. This clonotype originated in a person aged 18 to 75 in good health. The sequenced sample was peripheral blood mononuclear cells. This chain uses TRBV7-9 with TRBJ2-7; tentatively, D is TRBD2 (5 bases). CDR3 DNA (partial): TGTGCCAGCAGCCCACCCGGGGTCTACGAG. Its translation: CASSPPGVYE. The full CDR3 reads CASSPPGVYEQYF.